A single sample is the source of the 20 T cell receptor beta chains below, sequenced in a study of cytomegalovirus exposure and HLA in healthy donors. Some clones are missing from TCRdb's copy, which holds only in-frame ones; the method was immunoSEQ multiplex PCR. Of fewer than 140,000 clones listed, roughly nine tenths are singletons. Sequencing was performed on PBMCs. These receptors were taken from a woman aged 18-35 years in good health and CMV-seropositive.

This sequence joins TRBV2 and TRBJ2-1, with D perhaps TRBD2 (6 bases). CDR1 and CDR2 from the germline V gene are SNHLY and FYNNEI. V dropped 10 bases and J dropped 9 bases, with 16 bases sitting between them. CDR3 length equals 12 residues. The CDR3 coding sequence is TGTGCCACCCGGGGGAAGGTTGGTGAGCAGTTCTTC. Amino acids: CATRGKVGEQFF.

The sample holds one count of this clone. The chain uses TRBV27 and TRBJ1-1, with TRBD1 as a possible D gene (5 bases). CDR1 and CDR2 (germline): MNHEY, SMNVEV (reference sequence). V dropped 8 bases and J dropped 8 bases, with 9 bases sitting between them. This CDR3 has 10 amino acids. CDR3 protein: CASGPGEAFF. The CDR3 DNA sequence: TGTGCCAGCGGCCCAGGGGAAGCTTTCTTT.

The chain carries TRBV2 and TRBJ1-2; 7 bases agree with TRBD1. The CDR3 spans 14 residues. The V and J ends lost 6 bases and 4 bases, in that order; junction bases with no gene match: 8. Germline CDR1 and CDR2: SNHLY and FYNNEI. The CDR3 here is CASSGKTGSYGYTF. CDR3 in DNA: TGTGCCAGCAGCGGGAAGACAGGGTCCTATGGCTACACCTTC.

The chain couples TRBV7-3 to TRBJ1-2; 7 nucleotides agree with TRBD1. Germline V gene lookup returns CDR1 SGHTA and CDR2 FQGTGA. With V trimmed by 4 bases and J by 7 bases, 3 bases remained unmatched. The CDR3 runs to 12 residues. CDR3 in DNA: TGTGCCAGCAGCTCCGACAGGGCTGGCTACACCTTC. Amino acids: CASSSDRAGYTF.

This chain joins TRBV19 and TRBJ2-7; 9 bases fit TRBD1. The CDR3 has 15 amino acids. Germline CDR1 reads LNHDA; CDR2 reads SQIVND (reference sequence). The trim removed 5 bases at V and 3 bases at J, leaving 8 bases unmatched. The DNA for the CDR3 is TGTGCCAGTAGTCCGGGACAGGGATCCGTCTACGAGCAGTACTTC. It is translated as CASSPGQGSVYEQYF.

This clone was seen only once. The chain links TRBV28 to TRBJ1-3; D gene ambiguous. V gave up 8 bases and J gave up 0 bases, with 17 bases separating them. This CDR3 contains 16 residues. Germline CDR1 and CDR2: MDHEN and SYDVKM. CDR3 protein: CASATGSSYSGNTIYF. CDR3 coding DNA: TGTGCCAGCGCGACCGGGAGCTCTTACTCTGGAAACACCATATATTTT.

V gene TRBV7-9 combines with J gene TRBJ1-6; D might be TRBD1 (6 bases). The CDR3 is 17 amino acids. Germline CDR1 is SEHNR and CDR2 is FQNEAQ (reference sequence). With 5 bases removed from V and 6 bases from J, the gap between germline ends came to 20 bases. The CDR3 spells CASSRSRDMMSNSPLHF. The CDR3 region has the DNA TGTGCCAGCAGCCGGTCCCGGGACATGATGAGTAATTCACCCCTCCACTTT. Based on the CDR3 plus reference TRBV7-9 and TRBJ1-6, the full variable domain is DTGVSQNPRHKITKRGQNVTFRCDPISEHNRLYWYRQTLGQGPEFLTYFQNEAQLEKSRLLSDRFSAERPKGSFSTLEIQRTEQGDSAMYLCASSRSRDMMSNSPLHFGNGTRLTVT.

The rearrangement links TRBV6-5 to TRBJ2-3; a weak D match, TRBD2 (8 bases). The length of the CDR3 is 16 residues. Trimming cost V 1 base and J 9 bases, with 20 bases left between them. CDR1 is MNHEY and CDR2 is SVGAGI in the germline V gene. CDR3 coding DNA: TGTGCCAGCAGTTACTGGCTAGCGGGCTCAGGGGGGACGCAGTATTTT. Its protein is CASSYWLAGSGGTQYF.

The chain links TRBV28 to TRBJ2-5; 11 nucleotides agree with TRBD2. The CDR3 sequence is 15 residues long. Unmatched junction bases numbered 3, after V lost 1 base and J lost 5 bases. The germline V gene encodes CDR1 MDHEN and CDR2 SYDVKM. The CDR3 loop reads CASSLSSGGMETQYF. The CDR3 DNA is TGTGCCAGCAGTTTATCTAGCGGGGGGATGGAGACCCAGTACTTC.

This clone was detected only a few times. The V gene is TRBV28, the J gene TRBJ1-2; 9 nucleotides line up with TRBD1. Per germline, CDR1 MDHEN and CDR2 SYDVKM. The CDR3 consists of 15 residues. V shed 5 bases and J 3 bases; nucleotides not matched to a gene: 7. The CDR3 DNA reads TGTGCCAGCAGTCCCGGACAGGGGCGGTACTATGGCTACACCTTC. It codes for CASSPGQGRYYGYTF.

The chain is built from TRBV19 and TRBJ1-5; D possibly corresponds to TRBD1 (6 bases). The CDR3 is 23 amino acids. The V and J ends lost 3 bases and 4 bases respectively, with 37 bases between them. CDR1 LNHDA and CDR2 SQIVND come from the germline V gene (reference sequence). Written as DNA, the CDR3 is TGTGCCAGTAGTATCGATATGAAGGTCGGGACACTCCCCGTTGGCCGAACGAATCAGCCCCAGCATTTT. This translates into CASSIDMKVGTLPVGRTNQPQHF.

The chain has TRBV11-1 and TRBJ1-2, with 7 bases identical to TRBD1. Trimming took 0 bases from V and 8 from J; bases not matched to a gene: 9. The germline CDR1 and CDR2 sequences are SGHAT and FQDESV (reference sequence). The CDR3 runs 15 residues. CDR3 residues: CASSLAGTAARGYTF. DNA for the CDR3: TGTGCCAGCAGCTTAGCCGGGACAGCCGCACGGGGCTACACCTTC. Full variable domain (outside the CDR3, taken from reference TRBV11-1 and TRBJ1-2): EAEVAQSPRYKITEKSQAVAFWCDPISGHATLYWYRQILGQGPELLVQFQDESVVDDSQLPKDRFSAERLKGVDSTLKIQPAELGDSAMYLCASSLAGTAARGYTFGSGTRLTVV.

This chain uses TRBV6-5 with TRBJ1-2, with TRBD1 matching 10 bases. V trimming: 3 bases; J trimming: 5 bases; junction bases outside the gene matches: 6. The CDR3 covers 15 residues. The germline V gene encodes CDR1 MNHEY and CDR2 SVGAGI. The CDR3, as DNA: TGTGCCAGCAGTTATTCCGGGACAGGGGCGTATGGCTACACCTTC. Amino acids: CASSYSGTGAYGYTF.

The chain joins TRBV6-5 to TRBJ2-2; D perhaps matches TRBD1 (6 bases). Deletions cut 6 bases from V and 6 bases from J, with 8 bases between. There are 12 residues in the CDR3. Germline assignment: CDR1 MNHEY and CDR2 SVGAGI. The DNA of the CDR3 is TGTGCCAGCAGATGGACAGCCGGGGAGCTGTTTTTT. As protein: CASRWTAGELFF.

This chain uses TRBV11-2 with TRBJ2-2; TRBD1 matches 8 bases. V lost 5 bases to trimming and J lost 1 base; unmatched junction nucleotides: 3. The germline CDR1 and CDR2 sequences are SGHAT and FQNNGV. The CDR3 has 15 amino acids. The CDR3: CASSPGTGNTGELFF. The CDR3 DNA reads TGTGCCAGCAGCCCCGGGACAGGGAACACCGGGGAGCTGTTTTTT.

The genes are TRBV28 and TRBJ2-7, with D uncertain. In germline, CDR1 is MDHEN, CDR2 SYDVKM. CDR3 length: 12 residues. V was pared by 5 bases and J by 4 bases, with 9 bases between. Written as DNA, the CDR3 is TGTGCCAGCAGTGAAGGCAGGTACGAGCAGTACGTC. The encoded protein is CASSEGRYEQYV.

The CDR3 DNA follows: TGTGCCAGCAGCCAAGGGTTTACGTCGAGTCTGGGACTGTACACCGGGGAGCTGTTTTTT. The encoded protein is CASSQGFTSSLGLYTGELFF. This sequence joins TRBV14 and TRBJ2-2; TRBD2 is a possible D gene (6 bases). The CDR3 totals 20 residues. Trimming took off 1 base at V and 3 bases at J, with 24 bases between the two ends. Germline CDR1 and CDR2: SGHDN and FVKESK.

This chain connects TRBV7-2 to TRBJ1-4, with D possibly matching TRBD1 (5 bases). The V gene lost 5 bases and the J gene lost 8 bases, with 15 bases spanning the gap. The CDR3 covers 14 residues. CDR1 and CDR2 (germline): SGHTA, FQGNSA. CDR3 nucleotide sequence: TGTGCCAGCAGCCCGGGGGGAGGTGGGGAAAAACTGTTTTTT. It codes for CASSPGGGGEKLFF.

The CDR3 DNA reads as TGTGCCACCAGCAGGACCGGGACAGGAAATTCACCCCTCCACTTT. Encoded protein: CATSRTGTGNSPLHF. The rearrangement uses TRBV15 and TRBJ1-6; 8 nucleotides match TRBD1. The CDR3 has 15 residues. Unmatched junction bases numbered 5, after V lost 3 bases and J lost 7 bases. CDR1 and CDR2 from the germline V gene are LNHNV and YYDKDF (reference sequence).

The V call is TRBV29-1, the J call TRBJ2-3, with a weak D call TRBD2 (7 bases). The germline V gene has CDR1 SQVTM and CDR2 ANQGSEA. The CDR3 is 15 amino acids. With 4 bases removed from V and 4 bases from J, the gap between germline ends came to 18 bases. CDR3 coding DNA: TGCAGCGTTGGGGGAGGAGGGGGGGCGGCAGATACGCAGTATTTT. Its protein is CSVGGGGGAADTQYF.